The present entry profiles one T cell receptor beta chain with its context. Its antigen is as yet unknown. Sequencing used immunoSEQ multiplex PCR; TCRdb keeps in-frame clones, though not all of them. The sample holds some 2,000,000 clones; roughly 95% are singletons and the top ten take around 0.13%. The data were obtained in a study of shared clonotypes between healthy human individuals. Across the whole study: The study enrolled a couple of women and a few men aged 18 to 49.

The study's findings and limits: Among the subsets, naive ones generally showed larger estimated richness than memory ones. Shared clonotypes across all four donors exceeded non-shared ones in generation probability.

The ends were cut back, 5 bases at V and 0 bases at J, with 5 bases in the middle. The CDR3 runs to 14 residues. Per the germline V gene, CDR1 is ENHRY and CDR2 is SYGVKD. Negatively enriched CD4+ T cells were divided by CD45RA into naive and memory. The sequence came from a man aged 18-30 years in good health. Sequenced: naive CD4+ T cells sorted from blood. Subset denoted: CD45RA+ positively selected. The V call is TRBV10-3, the J call TRBJ2-6; the D is unclear. The CDR3 loop is CAISSRSGANVLTF. As DNA, the CDR3 is TGTGCCATCAGTTCCCGCTCTGGGGCCAACGTCCTGACTTTC.